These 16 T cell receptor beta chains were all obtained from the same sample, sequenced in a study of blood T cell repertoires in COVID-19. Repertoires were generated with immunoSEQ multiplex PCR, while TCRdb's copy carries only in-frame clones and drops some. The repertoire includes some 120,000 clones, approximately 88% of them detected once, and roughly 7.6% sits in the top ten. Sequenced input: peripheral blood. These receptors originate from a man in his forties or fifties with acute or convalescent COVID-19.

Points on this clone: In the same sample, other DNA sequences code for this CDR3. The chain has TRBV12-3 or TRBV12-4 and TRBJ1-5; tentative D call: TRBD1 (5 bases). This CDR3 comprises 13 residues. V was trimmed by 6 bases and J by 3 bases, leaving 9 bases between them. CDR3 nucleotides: TGTGCCAGCAGCCAGGGCGACAATCAGCCCCAGCATTTT. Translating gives CASSQGDNQPQHF.

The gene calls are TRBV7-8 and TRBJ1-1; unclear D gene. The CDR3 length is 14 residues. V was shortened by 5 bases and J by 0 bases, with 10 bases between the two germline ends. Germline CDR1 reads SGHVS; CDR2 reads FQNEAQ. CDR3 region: CASSLTEMNTEAFF. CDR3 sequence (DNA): TGTGCCAGCAGCCTTACAGAGATGAACACTGAAGCTTTCTTT.

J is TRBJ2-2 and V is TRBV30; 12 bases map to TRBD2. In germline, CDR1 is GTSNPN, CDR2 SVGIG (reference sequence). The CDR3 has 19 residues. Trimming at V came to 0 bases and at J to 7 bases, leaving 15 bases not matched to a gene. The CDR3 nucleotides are TGTGCCTGGAGTGTACCTAGCGGGAGGGCCTTCTTCAAAGGCGGGGAGCTGTTTTTT. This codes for CAWSVPSGRAFFKGGELFF.

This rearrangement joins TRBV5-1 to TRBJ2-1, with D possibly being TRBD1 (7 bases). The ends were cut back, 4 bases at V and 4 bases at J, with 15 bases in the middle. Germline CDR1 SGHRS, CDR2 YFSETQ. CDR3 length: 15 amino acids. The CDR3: CASSPQGGTYNEQFF. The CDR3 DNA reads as TGCGCCAGCAGCCCCCAGGGGGGTACATACAATGAGCAGTTCTTC.

Here the CDR3 reads CASSQVLGLDYGYTF. In DNA, the CDR3 is TGCGCCAGCAGCCAAGTCCTGGGACTAGACTATGGCTACACCTTC. This chain uses TRBV4-3 with TRBJ1-2, with D maybe TRBD1 (5 bases). The CDR3 runs to 15 residues. Trimming took off 1 base at V and 3 bases at J, with 12 bases between the two ends. Germline V gene data show CDR1 as LGHNA and CDR2 as YSLEER.

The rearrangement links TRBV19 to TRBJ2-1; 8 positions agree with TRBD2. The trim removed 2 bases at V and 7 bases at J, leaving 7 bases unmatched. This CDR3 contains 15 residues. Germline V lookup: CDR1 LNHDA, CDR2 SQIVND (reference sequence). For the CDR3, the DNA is TGTGCCAGTAGTATATACAGCGGGAGCGTTAATGAGCAGTTCTTC. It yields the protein CASSIYSGSVNEQFF.

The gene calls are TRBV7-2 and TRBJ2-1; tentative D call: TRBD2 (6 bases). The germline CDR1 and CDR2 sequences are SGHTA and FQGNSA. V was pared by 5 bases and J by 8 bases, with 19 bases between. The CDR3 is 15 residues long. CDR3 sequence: CASSKRRDGLDEQFF. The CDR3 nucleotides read TGTGCCAGCAGCAAAAGGCGGGACGGTTTGGATGAGCAGTTCTTC.

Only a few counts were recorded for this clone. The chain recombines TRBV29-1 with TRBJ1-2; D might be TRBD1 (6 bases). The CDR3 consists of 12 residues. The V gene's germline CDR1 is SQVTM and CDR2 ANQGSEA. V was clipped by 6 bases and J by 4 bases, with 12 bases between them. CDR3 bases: TGCAGCGTCGTGACAGGAGCCTATGGCTACACCTTC. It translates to CSVVTGAYGYTF.

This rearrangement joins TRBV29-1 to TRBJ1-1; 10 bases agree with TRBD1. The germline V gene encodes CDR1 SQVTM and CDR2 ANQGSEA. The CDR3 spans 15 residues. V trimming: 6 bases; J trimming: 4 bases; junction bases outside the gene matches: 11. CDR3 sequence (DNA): TGCAGCGTAGACAGGGGGCAGGGTTGGGGCACTGAAGCTTTCTTT. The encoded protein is CSVDRGQGWGTEAFF.

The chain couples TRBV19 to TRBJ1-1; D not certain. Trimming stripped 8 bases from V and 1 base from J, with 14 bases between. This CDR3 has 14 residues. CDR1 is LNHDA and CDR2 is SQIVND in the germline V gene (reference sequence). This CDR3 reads CASELGGRNTEAFF. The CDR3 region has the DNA TGTGCCAGTGAATTGGGAGGTCGGAACACTGAAGCTTTCTTT.

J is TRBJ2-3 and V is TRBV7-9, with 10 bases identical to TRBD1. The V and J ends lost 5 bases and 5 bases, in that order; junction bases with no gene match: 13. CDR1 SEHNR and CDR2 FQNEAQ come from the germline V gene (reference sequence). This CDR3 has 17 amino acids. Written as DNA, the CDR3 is TGTGCCAGCAGCCAAGACAGGACAGGGGGAAGTGAAGATACGCAGTATTTT. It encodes CASSQDRTGGSEDTQYF.

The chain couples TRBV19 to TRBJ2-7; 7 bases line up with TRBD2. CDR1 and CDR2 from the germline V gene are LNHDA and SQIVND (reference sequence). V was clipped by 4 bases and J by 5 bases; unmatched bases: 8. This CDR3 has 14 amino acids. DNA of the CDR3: TGTGCCAGTAGTAGGGGGAGGGCTCGAGACGAGCAGTACTTC. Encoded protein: CASSRGRARDEQYF.

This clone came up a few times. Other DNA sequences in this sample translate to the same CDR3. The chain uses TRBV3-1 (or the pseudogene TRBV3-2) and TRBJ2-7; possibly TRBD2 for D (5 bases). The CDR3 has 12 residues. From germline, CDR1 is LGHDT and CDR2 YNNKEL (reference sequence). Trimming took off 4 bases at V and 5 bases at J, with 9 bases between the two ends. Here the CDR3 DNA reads TGTGCCAGCAGCCGGACCGGGGACGAGCAGTACTTC. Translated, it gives CASSRTGDEQYF.

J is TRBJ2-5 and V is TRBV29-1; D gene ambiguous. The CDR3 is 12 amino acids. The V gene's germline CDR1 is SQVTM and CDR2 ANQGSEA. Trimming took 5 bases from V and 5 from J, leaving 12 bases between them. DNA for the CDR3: TGCAGCGTTCCCTTTCAAGAGGAGACCCAGTACTTC. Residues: CSVPFQEETQYF.

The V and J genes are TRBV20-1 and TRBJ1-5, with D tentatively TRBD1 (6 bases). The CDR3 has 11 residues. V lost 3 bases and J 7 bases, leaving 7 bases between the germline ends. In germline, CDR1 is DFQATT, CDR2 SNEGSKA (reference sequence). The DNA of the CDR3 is TGCAGTGCTAGCAGGGGCCAGCCCCAGCATTTT. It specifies CSASRGQPQHF.

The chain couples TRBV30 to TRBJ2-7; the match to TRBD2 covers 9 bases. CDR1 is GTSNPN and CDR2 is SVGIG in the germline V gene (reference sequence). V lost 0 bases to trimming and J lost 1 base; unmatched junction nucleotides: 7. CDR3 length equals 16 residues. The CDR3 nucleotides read TGTGCCTGGAGTGTAAAGGAGCTAGCGGGATCCTACGAGCAGTACTTC. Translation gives CAWSVKELAGSYEQYF.